A single sample gave rise to the 2 T cell receptor beta chains below, sequenced in a study of T-cell reconstitution after alpha-beta-depleted transplantation in children. The library targeted TCRbeta and was prepared with unique molecular identifiers. MiXCR, run by TCRdb on the PCR reads, gives a single entry per CDR3 protein. Of about 640,000 distinct CDR3 sequences in the sample, roughly 17% were seen once. Sequenced here: PBMCs from the stem cell graft donor, sampled from the stem cell graft. The receptor source for this set is a human donor who donated a stem cell graft to a child with acute myeloid leukemia.

This clonotype appeared a few times. The CDR3 sequence is CASSSFRTGGTEAFF. In nucleotides, the CDR3 is TGTGCCAGCAGCTCATTCCGGACAGGGGGCACTGAAGCTTTCTTT. This chain links TRBV7-2 with TRBJ1-1; 10 bases are shared with TRBD1. CDR3 length: 15 amino acids. Germline-derived CDR1 and CDR2 are SGHTA and FQGNSA. V trimming: 4 bases; J trimming: 4 bases; junction bases outside the gene matches: 6.

This clonotype was observed at least ten times. V gene TRBV5-6 combines with J gene TRBJ2-5; D possibly corresponds to TRBD2 (5 bases). CDR3 length equals 14 residues. V was trimmed by 0 bases and J by 3 bases, leaving 9 bases between them. Germline V lookup: CDR1 SGHDT, CDR2 YYEEEE. This CDR3 is CASSLAAGEETQYF. The DNA of the CDR3 is TGTGCCAGCAGCTTGGCCGCCGGGGAAGAGACCCAGTACTTC.